This T cell receptor beta chain was observed in a study of identical twins. General study findings and limits: Monozygotic twins shared more out-of-frame TCR alpha than recombination models predicted. In zero-insertion analyses, partial confounding could arise from invariant MAIT and iNKT cells.

A universal primer site was incorporated via template switching, and the cDNA contained unique molecular identifiers. TCRdb processed the 5' RACE reads anew with MiXCR; each CDR3 protein has one entry. Of 400,000 to 550,000 distinct CDR3 sequences in the sample, roughly an eighth were seen once. This clonotype was seen only a few times. Its antigen remains unknown. CDR3 length: 13 amino acids. Germline V CDR1 and CDR2: LNHDA, SQIVND (reference sequence). The V end lost 4 bases, the J end lost 4 bases, and 11 bases lay between the germline ends. These same records also appear under a second study, on yellow fever vaccine responses in identical twins.

Sequencing used CD4+ T cells sorted from blood. V is TRBV19 and J is TRBJ2-7; no definite D call. This clonotype was obtained from a woman under 30 in good health. CDR3 sequence reads: CASSKKGAYEQYF. The CDR3 DNA sequence: TGTGCCAGTAGTAAAAAGGGTGCTTACGAGCAGTACTTC.